This T cell receptor (beta chain) is drawn from a study of shared clonotypes between healthy human individuals. CD8 cells classed as naive were CD45RO-negative and positively selected for CCR7, excluding terminally differentiated effector memory CD45RA+ cells. Sequencing was performed with immunoSEQ multiplex PCR; in TCRdb, only in-frame clones are kept and a portion is missing. Among about 2.2 million clones listed, around 93% were seen once. The sample consisted of naive CD8+ T cells from PBMCs. The sequence came from a man between 18 and 35 years old in good health. Some clones in this sample may be carry-over from other donors' samples.

In nucleotides, the CDR3 is TGTGCCATCAGTCTAGAAGGGGGCGGTCAGCCCCAGCATTTT. It encodes CAISLEGGGQPQHF. This sequence joins TRBV10-3 and TRBJ1-5; TRBD1 aligns across 7 bases. CDR1 and CDR2 from the germline V gene are ENHRY and SYGVKD. The V segment lost 5 bases and the J segment 6 bases; nucleotides outside the gene matches: 7. The CDR3 loop spans 14 amino acids.